This T cell receptor (beta chain) was sequenced for a study of OX40 agonist ivuxolimab in advanced cancers. On the study more broadly: An agonistic anti-OX40 (CD134) antibody, ivuxolimab, was used to treat the patients. The group had a mean age of 60 years, ranged from 23 to 79, and was around 86% male. Study-wide points: Expanded peripheral T cells had an undetermined antigen specificity. Nonresponders included some who also had low normalized T-cell clonal expansion.

The length of the CDR3 is 15 residues. CDR1 and CDR2 from the germline V gene are SGHNT and YYREEE (reference sequence). The V end lost 3 bases, the J end lost 2 bases, and 15 bases lay between the germline ends. This table comes from immunoSEQ multiplex PCR, and its TCRdb copy is limited to in-frame clones, with some not included. The sample records under 25,000 clones, 60% to 85% being singletons. As for this clone: Its antigen is unidentified.

Sequences were derived from CD4+ or CD8+ T cells sorted from blood, sampled in a trial of the OX40 agonist ivuxolimab. The receptor comes from an adult with an advanced solid tumor such as melanoma, head and neck, liver or kidney cancer. The chain couples TRBV5-4 to TRBJ2-7; D uncertain. CDR3 coding DNA: TGTGCCAGCAGCTCATCGAGGCACCATACCTACGAGCAGTACTTC. Translation gives CASSSSRHHTYEQYF.